This T cell receptor beta chain stems from a study of blood T cell repertoires in COVID-19 (dated by TCRdb to the early 2020s). Notes on the research overall: Samples covering the acute and convalescent phases of COVID-19 were provided by collaborators in the United States, Italy and Spain. The prospective study material was composed of cDNA or gDNA derived from T cells, B-cell-depleted T cells, or PBMCs. A freely available public database, intended as a resource for researchers studying the immune response to SARS-CoV-2, is where the repertoires were released. Samples were obtained from the ongoing ImmuneRACE study (first 160 participants) and from 1,254 subjects provided by 6 global collaborators. Subjects who had been exposed to COVID-19, were actively infected with it, or had recovered from it provided the deeply sampled blood TCRbeta repertoires that made up the dataset. The sample metadata nearly always contained a de-identified subject ID, COVID-19 status, age in years and sex. Where available, HLA class I and class II types were obtained from metadata supplied by the sample provider rather than from assay-based typing.

Collaborating institutions collected whole blood in K2EDTA tubes following their own protocols. For TCRbeta analysis, collaborators shipped samples as frozen whole blood, isolated PBMCs, or DNA extracted from either of those sample types. Overall study results and their limits: The quantity of clinical and demographic metadata differed by source and by participant and was supplied without curation.

TCRbeta CDR3 regions were amplified from genomic DNA using the immunoSEQ Assay, a bias-controlled multiplex PCR. In the source study's methods: Nucleated cell counts per sample were estimated from amplification of reference gene primers within the assay. To quantify the absolute abundance of each unique TCRbeta CDR3 rearrangement, sequence reads were collapsed and filtered. For each sample, productive Simpson clonality was calculated as the square root of Simpson's diversity index across productive rearrangements. In its TCRdb copy, this immuneACCESS table keeps in-frame sequences only and misses some clones. Where compared with another copy, unresolved V genes explain less than half of these, and the others have no known cause. Clone size and the V and J calls come from that table; the DNA yielded D and trimming. This sample comprises over 200,000 clones, 80% to 85% of them detected only once. Approximately 4.4% of the sample is held by the ten biggest clonotypes.

The junction shows trimming of 4 bases on V and 4 bases on J, and the gene matches do not reach 6 bases of it. Its CDR3 holds 15 amino acids, cysteine through phenylalanine. Only CDR3 DNA remains: 45 bases, in frame from the first base. According to the germline V gene (reference sequence), CDR1 reads SEHNR and CDR2 reads FQNEAQ. As to this clone: It lacks a known antigen. Nothing much larger sits one base from this clone, and base qualities are not available.

The chain uses TRBV7-9 and TRBJ2-2; a stretch of 7 junction bases matches TRBD2. The sequencing sample was made of peripheral blood. This TCR came from a man in his fifties or sixties with active or convalescent COVID-19. The nucleotide sequence reads as follows: TGTGCCAGCAGCTGGCGGGGGTCCGCCACCGGGGAGCTGTTTTTT. It specifies CASSWRGSATGELFF.